The 16 T cell receptor beta chains listed next were all sequenced from one sample in a study of Ad26.COV2.S vaccination and SARS-CoV-2 variants. Treatment of the sample: around 19 received Ad26.COV2.S at low or high dose, single or two shots; about 5 received placebo; per-sample allocation not given. Sampling was done on day 63 after the first vaccine or placebo injection. Produced via immunoSEQ multiplex PCR; TCRdb's table is partial and in-frame only. Counted here are 300,000 to 500,000 clones, roughly nine tenths occurring once; the ten biggest clones make up more than 3%. Material: peripheral blood, obtained in a trial of Ad26.COV2.S vaccine versus placebo. The receptors here all came from a person between 18 and 65 years old who received the Ad26.COV2.S COVID-19 vaccine or a placebo.

There are many counts of this clone. This rearrangement joins TRBV6-4 to TRBJ1-2; 7 bases are shared with TRBD1. With 0 bases clipped from V and 6 bases from J, the junction kept 10 bases outside the gene matches. From germline, CDR1 is MRHNA and CDR2 SNTAGT. The CDR3 totals 16 residues. CDR3: CASSDSIRDSFDGYTF. CDR3 coding DNA: TGTGCCAGCAGTGACTCGATCCGGGACAGTTTCGATGGCTACACCTTC.

The DNA of the CDR3 is TGTGCCAGCAGTGGTGGGACAGGGGGGTACGAGCAGTACTTC. Translating it yields CASSGGTGGYEQYF. This chain uses TRBV27 with TRBJ2-7; 11 bases match TRBD1. The CDR3 contains 14 residues. In germline, CDR1 is MNHEY, CDR2 SMNVEV (reference sequence). Germline trimming cut 5 bases from V and 4 bases from J; bases unmatched to any gene: 4.

The gene calls are TRBV6-5 and TRBJ1-1, with D unclear. V was cut by 5 bases and J by 7 bases, with 17 bases left in between. Per the germline V gene, CDR1 is MNHEY and CDR2 is SVGAGI. The CDR3 is 14 amino acids. The CDR3 is CASSIQPTPDEAFF. CDR3 nucleotides: TGTGCCAGCAGTATCCAACCTACTCCGGATGAAGCTTTCTTT.

This sequence joins TRBV2 and TRBJ1-1, with 10 bases matching TRBD1. CDR1 SNHLY and CDR2 FYNNEI come from the germline V gene. The ends lost 5 bases at V and 8 bases at J; junction bases unmatched: 11. The CDR3 is 15 amino acids. The CDR3 spells CASSPMPPGQGEAFF. The CDR3 DNA reads TGTGCCAGCAGTCCGATGCCCCCGGGACAGGGGGAAGCTTTCTTT.

The chain carries TRBV13 and TRBJ1-2; D unresolved. V was pared by 0 bases and J by 5 bases, with 16 bases between. Germline-derived CDR1 and CDR2 are PRHDT and FYEKMQ (reference sequence). The CDR3 sequence is 16 residues long. The CDR3 is CASSLGQVAGFYGYTF. In DNA, the CDR3 is TGTGCCAGCAGCTTAGGCCAGGTTGCCGGCTTTTATGGCTACACCTTC.

This sequence joins TRBV6-5 and TRBJ1-1, with a possible D match to TRBD1 (6 bases). Trimming cost V 7 bases and J 4 bases, with 13 bases left between them. The length of the CDR3 is 13 residues. CDR1 is MNHEY, CDR2 SVGAGI, per germline. The CDR3 region has the DNA TGTGCCAGCACCGCGGGGGCTAGCACTGAAGCTTTCTTT. Translating gives CASTAGASTEAFF.

The chain couples TRBV6-5 to TRBJ2-3; the D is unclear. CDR3 size: 13 residues. Germline CDR1 MNHEY, CDR2 SVGAGI. V lost 3 bases and J lost 3, with 7 bases in between. CDR3 bases: TGTGCCAGCAGTTATATGATTACAGATACGCAGTATTTT. This codes for CASSYMITDTQYF.

On this clone: Distinct nucleotide sequences in the sample also encode this CDR3. The chain combines TRBV5-1 with TRBJ1-1; 11 bases match TRBD1. This CDR3 is built from 15 residues. The germline gives CDR1 SGHRS, CDR2 YFSETQ. V shed 3 bases and J 4 bases; nucleotides not matched to a gene: 5. This chain's CDR3 is CASSSGTGGGTEAFF. The CDR3 DNA follows: TGCGCCAGCAGCTCGGGGACAGGGGGAGGCACTGAAGCTTTCTTT. The whole variable domain, filled in from reference TRBV5-1 and TRBJ1-1, reads KAGVTQTPRYLIKTRGQQVTLSCSPISGHRSVSWYQQTPGQGLQFLFEYFSETQRNKGNFPGRFSGRQFSNSRSEMNVSTLELGDSALYLCASSSGTGGGTEAFFGQGTRLTVV.

This chain uses TRBV7-8 with TRBJ1-2, with a weak D call TRBD1 (6 bases). This CDR3 region has 14 residues. CDR1 is SGHVS, CDR2 FQNEAQ, per germline. V lost 4 bases and J 4 bases, leaving 13 bases between the germline ends. This CDR3 is CASSSGQTAYGYTF. The CDR3 bases are TGTGCCAGCAGCTCAGGACAGACCGCCTATGGCTACACCTTC.

The J gene is TRBJ2-1, the V gene TRBV6-5; TRBD2 matches at 8 bases. V dropped 6 bases and J dropped 8; count of bases not matched to a gene: 0. The CDR3 extends over 11 amino acids. CDR1 and CDR2 (germline): MNHEY, SVGAGI. CDR3 nucleotides: TGTGCCAGCAGGCGGGGGGATGAGCAGTTCTTC. Amino acid sequence: CASRRGDEQFF.

V and J are TRBV7-9 and TRBJ1-2, with D unclear. The CDR3 is 14 residues long. The V gene's germline CDR1 is SEHNR and CDR2 FQNEAQ (reference sequence). V lost 1 base to trimming and J lost 8 bases, with 14 bases between them. The CDR3 DNA reads TGTGCCAGCAGCTTAGATGGGCGTGCTATGGGCTACACCTTC. Its protein is CASSLDGRAMGYTF.

The chain employs TRBV5-1 and TRBJ1-2; 7 nucleotides line up with TRBD1. The germline gives CDR1 SGHRS, CDR2 YFSETQ. This CDR3 is 15 amino acids long. Trimming cost V 0 bases and J 5 bases; bases outside gene matches: 7. The CDR3 DNA reads TGCGCCAGCAGCTTGGCCCCGGACAGGAGTTATGGCTACACCTTC. It translates to CASSLAPDRSYGYTF. The full variable domain, in which reference TRBV5-1 and TRBJ1-2 provide the parts outside the CDR3, is KAGVTQTPRYLIKTRGQQVTLSCSPISGHRSVSWYQQTPGQGLQFLFEYFSETQRNKGNFPGRFSGRQFSNSRSEMNVSTLELGDSALYLCASSLAPDRSYGYTFGSGTRLTVV.

This clone was seen a few times. V and J are TRBV6-5 and TRBJ2-1; maybe TRBD1 (6 bases). The CDR3 is 13 amino acids. The germline CDR1 and CDR2 sequences are MNHEY and SVGAGI. V dropped 4 bases and J dropped 9 bases, with 13 bases sitting between them. CDR3 in amino acids: CASSSTGPAEQFF. CDR3 DNA sequence: TGTGCCAGCAGTTCGACAGGTCCGGCTGAGCAGTTCTTC.

This clone was found once. This chain links TRBV5-6 with TRBJ2-5; no definite D call. Per the germline V gene, CDR1 is SGHDT and CDR2 is YYEEEE. There are 16 residues in the CDR3. Between the trimmed V and J ends, which lost 4 bases and 4 bases, there was a span of 20 bases. CDR3 residues: CASSLRVGRWGETQYF. In DNA, the CDR3 is TGTGCCAGCAGCCTCCGCGTAGGTAGATGGGGAGAGACCCAGTACTTC.

The CDR3: CASSFKGDQPQHF. The CDR3 nucleotides read TGTGCCAGCAGCTTTAAGGGGGATCAGCCCCAGCATTTT. The rearrangement uses TRBV7-2 and TRBJ1-5, with TRBD1 as a possible D gene (6 bases). The germline V and J ends were trimmed by 3 bases and 5 bases, with 8 bases remaining between them. The CDR3 is 13 residues long. Germline assignment: CDR1 SGHTA and CDR2 FQGNSA. The complete variable domain, with remaining parts taken from reference TRBV7-2 and TRBJ1-5, reads GAGVSQSPSNKVTEKGKDVELRCDPISGHTALYWYRQSLGQGLEFLIYFQGNSAPDKSGLPSDRFSAERTGGSVSTLTIQRTQQEDSAVYLCASSFKGDQPQHFGDGTRLSIL.

The genes are TRBV12-5 and TRBJ1-2; the D is unclear. Germline V lookup: CDR1 LGHNT, CDR2 FRNRAP. Trimming cost V 3 bases and J 8 bases, with 13 bases left between them. The CDR3 loop spans 13 amino acids. CDR3 nucleotide sequence: TGTGCTAGTGGTTTATTAAGGCTTGGGGGCTACACCTTC. Residues: CASGLLRLGGYTF.